This T cell receptor beta chain was recovered during a study of cytomegalovirus exposure and HLA in healthy donors. Vbeta (60) and Jbeta (13) primers were used in the PCR. Profiled with immunoSEQ multiplex PCR; TCRdb holds only in-frame clones, not every one. Among 170,000 or so clones listed, 77% were seen once. The receptor comes from a woman in her 30s in good health and CMV-seronegative. Sequenced: PBMCs.

DNA of the CDR3: TGTGCCAGCAAGACTAGCGGCTACGAGCAGTACTTC. Residues: CASKTSGYEQYF. The chain recombines TRBV27 with TRBJ2-7; 9 bases line up with TRBD2. The CDR3 spans 12 residues. V lost 7 bases and J lost 3; bases outside the gene matches: 1. CDR1 and CDR2 (germline): MNHEY, SMNVEV (reference sequence).